This is a list of T cell receptor beta chains from one sample in a study of T-cell reconstitution after alpha-beta-depleted transplantation in children. Each CDR3 protein is one row after TCRdb ran MiXCR on the PCR reads. The repertoire holds about 240,000 distinct CDR3 sequences, around 12% seen once, with 2.6% in the top ten. The sequenced sample was PBMCs from the stem cell graft donor, obtained from the stem cell graft. These receptors were collected from a human donor who donated a stem cell graft to a child with acute lymphoblastic leukemia. CDR3s include the opening cysteine and the closing phenylalanine or tryptophan. Fields, in order: J gene, V gene, CDR3 protein.

>TRBJ2-1|TRBV6-5
CASSHGGGFDNEQFF
>TRBJ2-7|TRBV20-1
CSARVAGGYEQYF
>TRBJ2-1|TRBV14
CASSPFVGGDRNEQFF
>TRBJ1-1|TRBV25-1
CASSFFGGFTEAFF
>TRBJ2-1|TRBV7-9
CASRRLAFYNEQFF
>TRBJ2-1|TRBV28
CASSSGTGESSYNEQFF
>TRBJ1-2|TRBV7-2
CASSLPGHGPYGYTF
>TRBJ2-7|TRBV29-1
CSVARVVGYEQYF
>TRBJ2-2|TRBV29-1
CSVDGRESGELFF
>TRBJ1-1|TRBV6-2/TRBV6-3
CASSYRGGETTEAFF
>TRBJ2-5|TRBV2
CASSEQTGGATQYF
>TRBJ2-3|TRBV5-1
CASSFQGSSDTQYF
>TRBJ2-1|TRBV19
CASSMAFYNEQFF
>TRBJ2-1|TRBV14
CASSQEILHSYNEQFF
>TRBJ2-1|TRBV10-3
CAISEAPDLFYPEQFF
>TRBJ1-5|TRBV20-1
CSAQQGTSNQPQHF
>TRBJ2-7|TRBV28
CASSLSTDYEQYF
>TRBJ1-5|TRBV27
CASSYQQGVGQPQHF
>TRBJ2-5|TRBV7-9
CASSPTNRVGTQYF
>TRBJ2-7|TRBV5-1
CASSLSGQSYEQYF
>TRBJ2-1|TRBV7-3
CASSLKGELSYNEQFF
>TRBJ2-5|TRBV27
CASSPTARFVAQYF
>TRBJ1-2|TRBV29-1
CSVEDRRGYTF
>TRBJ1-5|TRBV7-2
CASSENSGGQPQHF
>TRBJ2-7|TRBV29-1
CSVRGSYEQYF
>TRBJ1-2|TRBV6-1
CASTEVGQPGQLHGYTF
>TRBJ1-3|TRBV6-5
CASSDSDRASGNTIYF
>TRBJ2-7|TRBV28
CASSQTTSASYEQYF
>TRBJ2-5|TRBV12-3/TRBV12-4
CASSLSGKETQYF
>TRBJ2-2|TRBV5-1
CASRPSQTGELFF
>TRBJ1-2|TRBV6-2/TRBV6-3
CASSYADIGSLNYGYTF
>TRBJ2-5|TRBV7-7
CASSLVGTGPETQYF
>TRBJ1-4|TRBV20-1
CSLRGRGEKLFF
>TRBJ2-5|TRBV7-8
CASSRLPGSQETQYF
>TRBJ1-5|TRBV7-8
CASTPGGPLPQHF
>TRBJ1-1|TRBV25-1
CASTRTGGRITEAFF
>TRBJ1-2|TRBV12-3/TRBV12-4
CASSIQGTLGYGYTF
>TRBJ1-5|TRBV5-5
CASSLKAGLNQPQHF
>TRBJ1-5|TRBV7-2
CASSSGQYSNQPQHF
>TRBJ1-5|TRBV20-1
CSALERGSQPQHF
>TRBJ2-6|TRBV28
CASRPSSSGANVLTF
>TRBJ2-1|TRBV7-2
CASSLWTSGGALEQFF
>TRBJ1-4|TRBV20-1
CSAGPGTLREKLFF
>TRBJ2-7|TRBV19
CASSLSLVYEQYF
>TRBJ2-1|TRBV28
CASSLGAGVEQFF
>TRBJ1-6|TRBV12-3/TRBV12-4
CASRGQGPSPLHF
>TRBJ2-2|TRBV24-1
CATSDLQLETGNGELFF
>TRBJ2-7|TRBV27
CASSSTGTNEQYF
>TRBJ2-7|TRBV5-1
CASSKEGQGANSYEQYF
>TRBJ2-7|TRBV5-1
CASSLVGYEQYF
>TRBJ2-7|TRBV9
CASSVVTSGMDEQYF
>TRBJ2-1|TRBV7-2
CASIPASGVNEQFF
>TRBJ2-1|TRBV7-2
CAEGTSGNNEQFF
>TRBJ1-1|TRBV7-6
CASSLRGFDTEAFF
>TRBJ2-5|TRBV7-4
CASSLTSRDRGETQYF
>TRBJ1-2|TRBV7-9
CASSDRQGSFGGYTF